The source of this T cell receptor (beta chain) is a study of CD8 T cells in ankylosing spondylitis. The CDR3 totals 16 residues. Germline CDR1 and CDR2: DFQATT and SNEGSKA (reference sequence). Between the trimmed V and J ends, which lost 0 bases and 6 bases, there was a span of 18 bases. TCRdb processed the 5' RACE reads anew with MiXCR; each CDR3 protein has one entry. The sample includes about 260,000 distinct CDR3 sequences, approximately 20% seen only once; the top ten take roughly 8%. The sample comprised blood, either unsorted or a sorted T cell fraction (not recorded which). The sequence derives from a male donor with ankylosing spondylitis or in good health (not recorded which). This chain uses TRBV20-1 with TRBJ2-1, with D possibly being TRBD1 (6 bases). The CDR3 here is CSARDLAGWGPNEQFF. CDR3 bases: TGCAGTGCTAGAGATCTGGCGGGTTGGGGGCCCAATGAGCAGTTCTTC.